This TCR beta chain derives from a study of T cell responses to AZD1222 COVID-19 vaccine. General study results and limits: Reportedly, nearly half the spike-specific TCRs target unmutated variant regions. The donors showed a predominance of white British ancestry and of females, with possible underestimation of clonal diversity. Sampled repertoires all dated from after the peak T cell response. Spike-wide coverage was observed for vaccine-associated CD4 TCRs, with dominant responses at 160-218 and 743-854.

This clone has just a few counts. Its antigen is as yet unknown. The method was immunoSEQ multiplex PCR; TCRdb's version includes in-frame clones alone and lacks a portion of them. Here the sample spans about 130,000 clones, approximately 85% being singletons. This receptor was obtained from an adult who received the MenACWY meningococcal vaccine as a control. The sample here was peripheral blood, taken 28 days after the second dose of the MenACWY control vaccine.

In nucleotides, the CDR3 is TGTGCCAGCTCACCGCGGGACTGGCTGTTTTTT. Protein product: CASSPRDWLFF. This chain joins TRBV18 and TRBJ2-2, with a possible D match to TRBD2 (6 bases). Germline V gives CDR1 KGHSH, CDR2 LQKENI. V lost 3 bases and J lost 13, with 9 bases in between. The CDR3 length is 11 residues.